A selection of T cell receptor beta chains follows, all from one sample in a study of cytomegalovirus exposure and HLA in healthy donors. Clones were read by immunoSEQ multiplex PCR, and TCRdb kept only the in-frame ones, dropping some. The profile shows roughly 140,000 clones, 70% to 85% of them singletons. Source material: PBMCs. These receptor sequences come from a male donor in good health and CMV-seronegative. The CDR3 runs from the conserved cysteine through the conserved F or W. The order of the fields is CDR3 length, clone size, J gene, V gene, D gene, CDR3 DNA, CDR3 protein. D genes are given only for firm matches. For some rows the clone size is stated as once, few or many, or as a class when expanded; others skip it.

16	once	TRBJ1-5	TRBV6-1	NA	TGTGCCAGCAGTGAACAGGGGCGTTATAGCAATCAGCCCCAGCATTTT	CASSEQGRYSNQPQHF
14	NA	TRBJ2-7	TRBV28	TRBD1	TGTGCCACCAACATCAGGGGGCGGGTGTACGAGCAGTACTTC	CATNIRGRVYEQYF
19	once	TRBJ2-7	TRBV10-3	TRBD1	TGTGCCATCAGTGAGGGTCCTAGATTGAGGACAGGGGTGGCCTACGAGCAGTACTTC	CAISEGPRLRTGVAYEQYF
14	NA	TRBJ2-7	TRBV7-9	NA	TGTGCCAGCAGTTGGGGCTCCTCCCCCACAGAGCAGTACTTC	CASSWGSSPTEQYF
16	NA	TRBJ2-1	TRBV27	TRBD2	TGTGCCAGCAGTTTATTAGCGGGTGGTTCCTACAATGAGCAGTTCTTC	CASSLLAGGSYNEQFF
13	NA	TRBJ2-3	TRBV2	TRBD2	TGTGCCAGCACCCGGGAGGAGAAAGATACGCAGTATTTT	CASTREEKDTQYF
15	NA	TRBJ2-2	TRBV27	NA	TGTGCCAGCAACACCGGGACAAGAAACACCGGGGAGCTGTTTTTT	CASNTGTRNTGELFF
19	NA	TRBJ2-3	TRBV19	NA	TGTGCCAGTAGTATAGACCCCTTGGTACAGGACCCTAGCACAGATACGCAGTATTTT	CASSIDPLVQDPSTDTQYF
19	few	TRBJ2-3	TRBV6-4	NA	TGTGCCAGCAGTTCTGTTCGGGGAGGCCATCATTTCAGCACAGATACGCAGTATTTT	CASSSVRGGHHFSTDTQYF
12	once	TRBJ2-7	TRBV5-8	NA	TGTGCCAGCAGATCCGGGGATTACGAGCAGTACTTC	CASRSGDYEQYF
16	NA	TRBJ2-2	TRBV5-6	TRBD2	TGTGCCAGCAGCCCCGGAAGCGGGAGAATTACCGGGGAGCTGTTTTTT	CASSPGSGRITGELFF
14	NA	TRBJ2-1	TRBV5-6	TRBD2	TGTGCCAGCAGCTGGGGCGGGAGTCACAATGAGCAGTTCTTC	CASSWGGSHNEQFF
11	NA	TRBJ1-5	TRBV27	NA	TGTGCCAGCAGATGGGCCCAGCCCCAGCATTTT	CASRWAQPQHF
14	NA	TRBJ2-2	TRBV29-1	NA	TGCAGCGTGGATCAGGGTTCGGCCACCGGGGAGCTGTTTTTT	CSVDQGSATGELFF
14	NA	TRBJ2-1	TRBV29-1	TRBD2	TGCAGCGTTGAAGGGCTAGCGGGCTACTCTGAGCAGTTCTTC	CSVEGLAGYSEQFF
15	NA	TRBJ1-2	TRBV6-6	TRBD1	TGTGCCAGCAGTTCACACGGGACAGGGCCAGGAGGCTACACCTTC	CASSSHGTGPGGYTF
13	few	TRBJ2-2	TRBV19	NA	TGTGCCTCTGGGGCGGGATACACCGGGGAGCTGTTTTTT	CASGAGYTGELFF
11	NA	TRBJ2-3	TRBV6-1	NA	TGTGCCAGCTATAGCACAGATACGCAGTATTTT	CASYSTDTQYF
12	NA	TRBJ2-5	TRBV9	NA	TGTGCCAGCGGGTGGGGAGATCAGACCCAGTACTTC	CASGWGDQTQYF
13	NA	TRBJ2-1	TRBV30	TRBD2	TGTGCCTGGAACCTAGCGGGAGAAAGTGAGCAGTTCTTC	CAWNLAGESEQFF
13	NA	TRBJ2-5	TRBV4-1	NA	TGCGCCAGCAGCCGCCGGACAGAAGAGACCCAGTACTTC	CASSRRTEETQYF
16	NA	TRBJ2-3	TRBV7-3	TRBD1	TGTGCCAGCAGTTTAGGGACAGGGGGTTTCACAGATACGCAGTATTTT	CASSLGTGGFTDTQYF
14	NA	TRBJ2-1	TRBV6-5	NA	TGTGCCACTCAGTTGGACTTCGAGTACAATGAGCAGTTCTTC	CATQLDFEYNEQFF
15	NA	TRBJ2-7	TRBV4-2	NA	TGTGCCAGCAGTAACGGCCTCAGCGAACCCTACGAGCAGTACTTC	CASSNGLSEPYEQYF
15	NA	TRBJ2-3	TRBV7-9	TRBD2	TGTGCCAGCAGCGGATTCCGGGACTACACAGATACGCAGTATTTT	CASSGFRDYTDTQYF
13	NA	TRBJ2-1	TRBV6-4	TRBD2	TGTGCCAGCAGTGAGGGGACTAGCGCGGAGCAGTTCTTC	CASSEGTSAEQFF
14	NA	TRBJ2-5	TRBV25-1	TRBD2	TGTGCCAGCAGTGAGTGGGGACTACAAGAGACCCAGTACTTC	CASSEWGLQETQYF
15	NA	TRBJ2-7	TRBV4-3	TRBD1	TGCGCCAGCAGCCAGGGACAGGGAAGATCCTACGAGCAGTACTTC	CASSQGQGRSYEQYF
15	NA	TRBJ1-5	TRBV4-3	TRBD1	TGCGCCAGCAGCCAAGATTCAGGGGGGTATCAGCCCCAGCATTTT	CASSQDSGGYQPQHF
15	NA	TRBJ1-2	TRBV7-3	NA	TGTGCCAGCAGCCCCGTTCCCGGACAGTCCTATGGCTACACCTTC	CASSPVPGQSYGYTF
14	NA	TRBJ2-2	TRBV4-1	NA	TGCGCCAGCAGCCCCTCGGACTGGAACGGGGAGCTGTTTTTT	CASSPSDWNGELFF
12	NA	TRBJ2-7	TRBV28	NA	TGTGCCAGCAGTTTCCGACTAGACGAGCAGTACTTC	CASSFRLDEQYF
14	NA	TRBJ1-1	TRBV7-9	NA	TGTGCCAGCAGCTTAGGGGGGCATGGGACTGAAGCTTTCTTT	CASSLGGHGTEAFF
11	few	TRBJ2-3	TRBV10-1	NA	TGCGCCAGCAGTAGAGAAGATACGCAGTATTTT	CASSREDTQYF
15	NA	TRBJ1-2	TRBV18	TRBD1	TGTGCCAGCTCACCGGGACAGGCTCAGGACTATGGCTACACCTTC	CASSPGQAQDYGYTF